The 13 T cell receptor beta chains given below trace back to one sample, sequenced in a study of cytomegalovirus exposure and HLA in healthy donors. PCR involved 60 Vbeta and 13 Jbeta primers. The table came from immunoSEQ multiplex PCR; TCRdb's copy has only in-frame clones and leaves some out. This listing includes 55,000 to 75,000 clones. The sequenced sample consisted of PBMCs. Every receptor here comes from a male donor in good health and CMV-seronegative.

The rearrangement uses TRBV5-5 and TRBJ1-1; TRBD1 matches 8 bases. The CDR3 covers 16 residues. The germline V gene has CDR1 SGHKS and CDR2 YYEKEE (reference sequence). Unmatched junction bases numbered 5, after V lost 1 base and J lost 0 bases. The CDR3 sequence is CASSLMQGAMNTEAFF. For the CDR3, the DNA is TGTGCCAGCAGCTTGATGCAGGGGGCCATGAACACTGAAGCTTTCTTT.

The chain recombines TRBV6-1 with TRBJ2-1; possible D gene TRBD1, 6 bases. With 7 bases removed from V and 12 bases from J, the gap between germline ends came to 16 bases. Germline V gene lookup returns CDR1 MNHNS and CDR2 SASEGT. The CDR3 is 12 amino acids. CDR3 nucleotides: TGTGCCAGCAAACAGGGAGCGGTTGGGCAGTTCTTC. Translating it yields CASKQGAVGQFF.

On this clone itself: This sample also contains other DNA sequences that code for the same CDR3. This CDR3 reads CAWSVLRGSGNTIYF. CDR3 bases: TGTGCCTGGAGTGTACTTAGGGGCTCTGGAAACACCATATATTTT. The J gene is TRBJ1-3, the V gene TRBV30; a weak D match, TRBD1 (5 bases). Germline values: CDR1 GTSNPN, CDR2 SVGIG (reference sequence). V lost 0 bases and J 0 bases, leaving 9 bases between the germline ends. There are 15 residues in the CDR3.

V is TRBV6-1 and J is TRBJ2-3; TRBD1 is a possible D gene (6 bases). This CDR3 is 14 amino acids long. Trimming shortened V by 7 bases and J by 6 bases, and 17 bases separated the two germline ends. CDR1 is MNHNS and CDR2 is SASEGT in the germline V gene. In DNA form, the CDR3 reads TGTGCCAGCATGGGGGCAGGGTGGGCCGATACGCAGTATTTT. Protein sequence: CASMGAGWADTQYF.

V is TRBV5-6 and J is TRBJ2-5, with TRBD1 matching 7 bases. Germline-derived CDR1 and CDR2 are SGHDT and YYEEEE. The CDR3 has 15 amino acids. V lost 4 bases to trimming and J lost 4 bases; unmatched junction nucleotides: 10. Here the CDR3 DNA reads TGTGCCAGCAGCCCAAGGGGGCGACCGGGAGAGACCCAGTACTTC. It is translated as CASSPRGRPGETQYF. The entire variable domain, with the rest obtained from reference TRBV5-6 and TRBJ2-5, is as follows: DAGVTQSPTHLIKTRGQQVTLRCSPKSGHDTVSWYQQALGQGPQFIFQYYEEEERQRGNFPDRFSGHQFPNYSSELNVNALLLGDSALYLCASSPRGRPGETQYFGPGTRLLVL.

The chain links TRBV5-4 to TRBJ2-3, with 8 bases aligning to TRBD2. This CDR3 comprises 17 residues. V lost 0 bases and J lost 3; bases outside the gene matches: 9. Germline CDR1 reads SGHNT; CDR2 reads YYREEE (reference sequence). The CDR3 region has the DNA TGTGCCAGCAGCTTGGACTTAAGCGGGAGTGTGACAGATACGCAGTATTTT. This gives the protein CASSLDLSGSVTDTQYF.

This chain links TRBV5-1 with TRBJ1-2, with 7 bases matching TRBD1. The V gene's germline CDR1 is SGHRS and CDR2 YFSETQ. The CDR3 contains 14 residues. V lost 4 bases, J lost 2 bases, and 5 bases stayed unmatched. The CDR3 protein is CASSTGQHNYGYTF. In DNA form, the CDR3 reads TGCGCCAGCAGCACGGGACAGCACAACTATGGCTACACCTTC.

V usage is TRBV6-5 and J usage is TRBJ2-5; 8 bases are shared with TRBD2. The V gene's germline CDR1 is MNHEY and CDR2 SVGAGI. V lost 5 bases, J lost 4 bases, and 9 bases stayed unmatched. There are 15 residues in the CDR3. For the CDR3, the DNA is TGTGCCAGCAGTGTTAACGGGGGGGCCCGAGAGACCCAGTACTTC. Protein product: CASSVNGGARETQYF.

The rearrangement links TRBV30 to TRBJ2-1; tentatively, D is TRBD2 (5 bases). This CDR3 spans 15 amino acids. The germline gives CDR1 GTSNPN, CDR2 SVGIG (reference sequence). The V end was cut by 4 bases, the J end by 0 bases, with 13 bases between. The CDR3 region is CAWNKGVGSYNEQFF. The CDR3 nucleotides read TGTGCCTGGAATAAGGGAGTAGGCTCCTACAATGAGCAGTTCTTC.

CDR3 nucleotides: TGTGCCAGCAGCTCGACCCAGGGGAAGCAGTACTTC. Encoded protein: CASSSTQGKQYF. This sequence joins TRBV5-4 and TRBJ2-7, with TRBD1 as a possible D gene (6 bases). Germline V gene lookup returns CDR1 SGHNT and CDR2 YYREEE (reference sequence). The ends were cut back, 3 bases at V and 8 bases at J, with 12 bases in the middle. This CDR3 contains 12 residues.

The chain links TRBV21-1 to TRBJ2-7; the D call TRBD1 from the table was never checked on the DNA. TRBV21-1 is given as a pseudogene. The CDR3 has 15 amino acids. CDR3 in amino acids: CASSKDGQGESEQYF. CDR3 DNA: TGTGCCAGCAGCAAGGACGGACAGGGGGAGAGCGAGCAGTACTTC.

The chain has TRBV2 and TRBJ2-2, with 7 positions matching TRBD2. V gave up 8 bases and J gave up 7 bases; unmatched junction bases: 7. Germline V gene sequence: CDR1 SNHLY, CDR2 FYNNEI. The CDR3 is made up of 13 amino acids. The CDR3 DNA reads as TGTGCCAGCGAGGCGGGAGAGGTCGGGGAGCTGTTTTTT. Protein: CASEAGEVGELFF. The variable domain in full, completed from reference TRBV2 and TRBJ2-2, reads EPEVTQTPSHQVTQMGQEVILRCVPISNHLYFYWYRQILGQKVEFLVSFYNNEISEKSEIFDDQFSVERPDGSNFTLKIRSTKLEDSAMYFCASEAGEVGELFFGEGSRLTVL.

The V call is TRBV21-1, the J call TRBJ1-1; TRBD1, the table's D call, was not compared with the DNA. TRBV21-1 is a pseudogene segment. The length of the CDR3 is 19 residues. CDR3 loop: CARPLRGYKRLVIVPEAFF. The CDR3 bases are TGTGCCAGACCCCTCAGGGGGTATAAACGGCTGGTAATCGTTCCTGAAGCTTTCTTT.